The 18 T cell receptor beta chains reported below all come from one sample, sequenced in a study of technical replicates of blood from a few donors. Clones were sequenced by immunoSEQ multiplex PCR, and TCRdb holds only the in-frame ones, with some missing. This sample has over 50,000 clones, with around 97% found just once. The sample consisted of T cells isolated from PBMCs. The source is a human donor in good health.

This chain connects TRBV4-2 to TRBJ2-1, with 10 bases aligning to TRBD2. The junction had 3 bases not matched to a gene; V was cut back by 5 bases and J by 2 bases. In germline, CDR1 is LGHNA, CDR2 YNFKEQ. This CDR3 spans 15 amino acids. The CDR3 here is CASSALAGAYNEQFF. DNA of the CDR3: TGTGCCAGCAGCGCGCTAGCGGGAGCCTACAATGAGCAGTTCTTC.

CDR3 DNA: TGTGCCTCGGACAGGGGGGGCAATCAGCCCCAGCATTTT. It specifies CASDRGGNQPQHF. The chain is built from TRBV30 and TRBJ1-5, with 10 bases identical to TRBD1. The CDR3 loop spans 13 amino acids. The V segment lost 7 bases and the J segment 2 bases; nucleotides outside the gene matches: 2. Germline V lookup: CDR1 GTSNPN, CDR2 SVGIG (reference sequence).

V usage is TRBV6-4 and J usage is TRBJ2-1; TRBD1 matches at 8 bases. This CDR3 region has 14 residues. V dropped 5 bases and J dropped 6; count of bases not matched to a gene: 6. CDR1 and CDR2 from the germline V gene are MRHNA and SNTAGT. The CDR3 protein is CASSPDREGNEQFF. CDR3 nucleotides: TGTGCCAGCAGTCCGGACAGGGAAGGCAATGAGCAGTTCTTC.

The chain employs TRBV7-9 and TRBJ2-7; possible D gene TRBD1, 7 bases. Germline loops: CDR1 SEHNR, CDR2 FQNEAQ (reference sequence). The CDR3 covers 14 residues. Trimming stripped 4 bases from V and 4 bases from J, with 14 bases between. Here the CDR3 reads CASSSLAGGYEQYF. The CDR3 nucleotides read TGTGCCAGCAGCTCCCTCGCAGGGGGGTACGAGCAGTACTTC.

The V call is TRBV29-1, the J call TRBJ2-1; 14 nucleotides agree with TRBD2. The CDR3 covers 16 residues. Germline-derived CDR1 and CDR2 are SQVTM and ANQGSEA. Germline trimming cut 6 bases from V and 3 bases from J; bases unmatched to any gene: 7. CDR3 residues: CSVDRTSGGNYNEQFF. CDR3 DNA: TGCAGCGTCGATAGGACTAGCGGGGGGAACTACAATGAGCAGTTCTTC.

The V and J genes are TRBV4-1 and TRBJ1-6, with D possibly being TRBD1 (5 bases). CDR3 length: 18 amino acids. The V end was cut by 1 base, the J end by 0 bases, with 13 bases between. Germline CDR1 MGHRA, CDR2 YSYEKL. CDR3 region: CASSQVMQGSSYNSPLHF. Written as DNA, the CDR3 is TGCGCCAGCAGCCAAGTCATGCAGGGTAGCTCCTATAATTCACCCCTCCACTTT.

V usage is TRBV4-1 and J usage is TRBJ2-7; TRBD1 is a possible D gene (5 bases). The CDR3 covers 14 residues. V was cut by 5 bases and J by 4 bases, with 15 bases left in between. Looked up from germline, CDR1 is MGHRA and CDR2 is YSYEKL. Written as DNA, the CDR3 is TGCGCCAGCAGCTTAGGGGTACAGAGGTACGAGCAGTACTTC. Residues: CASSLGVQRYEQYF.

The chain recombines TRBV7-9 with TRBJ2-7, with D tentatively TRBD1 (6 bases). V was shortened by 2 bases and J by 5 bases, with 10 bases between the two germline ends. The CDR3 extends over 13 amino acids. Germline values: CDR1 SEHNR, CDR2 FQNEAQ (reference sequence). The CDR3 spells CASSLQGFHEQYF. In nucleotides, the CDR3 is TGTGCCAGCAGCTTACAGGGGTTCCACGAGCAGTACTTC.

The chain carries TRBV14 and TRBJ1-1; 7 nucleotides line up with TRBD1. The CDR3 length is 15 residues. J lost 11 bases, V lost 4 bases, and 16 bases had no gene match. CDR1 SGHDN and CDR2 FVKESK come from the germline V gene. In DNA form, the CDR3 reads TGTGCCAGCAGCCCATTAACAGGGGTCCACGAAAGCGCTTTCTTT. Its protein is CASSPLTGVHESAFF.

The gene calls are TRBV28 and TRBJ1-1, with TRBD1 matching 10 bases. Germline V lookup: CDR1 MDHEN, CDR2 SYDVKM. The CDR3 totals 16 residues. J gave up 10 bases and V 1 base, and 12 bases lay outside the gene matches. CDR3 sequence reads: CASSLLSGQGEGGAFF. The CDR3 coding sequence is TGTGCCAGCAGTTTATTATCCGGACAGGGGGAAGGTGGAGCTTTCTTT.

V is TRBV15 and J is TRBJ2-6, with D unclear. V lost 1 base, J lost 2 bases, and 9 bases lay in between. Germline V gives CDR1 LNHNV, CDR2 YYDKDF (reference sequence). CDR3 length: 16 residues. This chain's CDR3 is CATSRGRGAGANVLTF. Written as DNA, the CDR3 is TGTGCCACCAGCAGAGGAAGAGGCGCTGGGGCCAACGTCCTGACTTTC. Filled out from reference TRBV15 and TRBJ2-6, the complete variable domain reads DAMVIQNPRYQVTQFGKPVTLSCSQTLNHNVMYWYQQKSSQAPKLLFHYYDKDFNNEADTPDNFQSRRPNTSFCFLDIRSPGLGDTAMYLCATSRGRGAGANVLTFGAGSRLTVL.

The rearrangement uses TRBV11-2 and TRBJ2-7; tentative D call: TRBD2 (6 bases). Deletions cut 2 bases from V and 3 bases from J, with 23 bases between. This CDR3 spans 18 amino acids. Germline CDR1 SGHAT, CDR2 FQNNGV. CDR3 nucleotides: TGTGCCAGCAGCTTATCCATCAGCGGGTCCACCTTCTTCTACGAGCAGTACTTC. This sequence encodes CASSLSISGSTFFYEQYF.

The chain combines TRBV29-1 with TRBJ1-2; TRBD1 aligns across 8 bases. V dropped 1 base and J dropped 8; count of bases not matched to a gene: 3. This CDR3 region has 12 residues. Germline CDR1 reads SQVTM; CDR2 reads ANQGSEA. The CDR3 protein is CSVEAAGGGYTF. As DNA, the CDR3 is TGCAGCGTTGAAGCCGCAGGGGGCGGCTACACCTTC.

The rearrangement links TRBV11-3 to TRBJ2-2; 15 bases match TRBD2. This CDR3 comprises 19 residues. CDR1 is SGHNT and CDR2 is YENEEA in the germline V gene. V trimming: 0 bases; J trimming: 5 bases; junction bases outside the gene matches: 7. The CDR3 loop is CASSLDLGLAGGGTGELFF. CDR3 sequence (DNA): TGTGCCAGCAGCTTAGATCTGGGACTAGCGGGAGGAGGAACCGGGGAGCTGTTTTTT.

The CDR3 is CASTGGAWNTEAFF. The CDR3 DNA reads as TGTGCCAGCACAGGGGGCGCCTGGAACACTGAAGCTTTCTTT. The chain links TRBV27 to TRBJ1-1; 8 bases map to TRBD1. This CDR3 contains 14 residues. The V segment lost 7 bases and the J segment 1 base; nucleotides outside the gene matches: 5. CDR1 MNHEY and CDR2 SMNVEV come from the germline V gene (reference sequence).

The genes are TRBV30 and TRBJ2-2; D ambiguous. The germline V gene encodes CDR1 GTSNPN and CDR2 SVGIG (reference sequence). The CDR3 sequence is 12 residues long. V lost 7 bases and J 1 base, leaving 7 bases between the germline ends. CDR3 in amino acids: CAFYVNTGELFF. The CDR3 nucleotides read TGTGCCTTCTACGTGAACACCGGGGAGCTGTTTTTT.

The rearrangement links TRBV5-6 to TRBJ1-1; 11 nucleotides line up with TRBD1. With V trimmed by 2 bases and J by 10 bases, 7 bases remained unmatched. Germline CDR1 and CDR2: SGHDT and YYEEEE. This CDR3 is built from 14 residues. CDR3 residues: CASSFGQGAGGAFF. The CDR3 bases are TGTGCCAGCAGCTTCGGACAGGGGGCTGGAGGAGCTTTCTTT.

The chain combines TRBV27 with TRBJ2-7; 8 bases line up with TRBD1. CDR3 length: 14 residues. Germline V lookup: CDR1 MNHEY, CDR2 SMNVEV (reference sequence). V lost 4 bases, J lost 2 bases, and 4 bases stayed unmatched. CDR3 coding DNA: TGTGCCAGCAGTTCTTGGACAGGGCCCTACGAGCAGTACTTC. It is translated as CASSSWTGPYEQYF.